The sequence of this T cell receptor (beta chain) was determined in a study of post-analysis software for immune sequencing data. Overall study context: Secondary progressive, relapsing-remitting and progressive-relapsing multiple sclerosis were among the included disease courses. Study-level results: Significantly decreased normalized Chao1 diversity was recorded for multiple sclerosis patients relative to controls. Five or six TRBV segments, TRBV5-6, TRBV5-1 and TRBV20-1 among them, were found more frequent in patients than controls.

This clonotype was found a few times. The antigen remains unidentified. Germline assignment: CDR1 SGHRS and CDR2 YFSETQ. The CDR3 has 13 residues. Trimming took off 4 bases at V and 4 bases at J, with 11 bases between the two ends. Unique molecular identifiers featured in each of the TCR beta cDNA libraries. Input amounts of about 0.85 to 11 million T cells were used. These gave around 500,000 cDNA molecules, so each molecule approximated one T cell. Each CDR3 protein is one row after TCRdb ran MiXCR on the PCR reads. The table includes more than 500,000 distinct CDR3 sequences, around 36% detected once.

The receptor was isolated from a girl aged 2 to 17 with multiple sclerosis. Sequencing used blood. This chain links TRBV5-1 with TRBJ2-5, with D unclear. CDR3 in amino acids: CASSPFIGETQYF. In nucleotides, the CDR3 is TGCGCCAGCAGCCCCTTCATCGGAGAGACCCAGTACTTC.